Listed below are T cell receptor beta chains from one sample, sequenced in a study of blood T cells in healthy people across ages. TCRdb reanalysed the 5' RACE reads using MiXCR and keeps one entry per CDR3 protein. The data contain over a million distinct CDR3 sequences, 40% to 45% of them seen just once; the ten biggest clones take up just over 4%. Material for sequencing was blood. These receptor sequences come from a woman under 30 in good health. CDR3s include the opening cysteine and the closing phenylalanine or tryptophan. Fields, in order: D gene, J gene, CDR3 length, V gene, clone size, CDR3 DNA, CDR3 protein. D genes are given only for firm matches. Only some rows state a clone size, as once, few, many or a class for expanded clones.

>-|TRBJ2-5|13|TRBV27|-
TGTGCCAGCAGTTTAGGGACTGATGAGACCCAGTACTTC
CASSLGTDETQYF
>-|TRBJ1-4|13|TRBV6-6|-
TGTGCCAGCAGTTTAGAACTTAATGAAAAACTGTTTTTT
CASSLELNEKLFF
>-|TRBJ2-7|15|TRBV28|-
TGTGCCAGCAGTCCCCTCCGACAGGGAGGGTACGAGCAGTACTTC
CASSPLRQGGYEQYF
>-|TRBJ2-1|13|TRBV7-9|-
TGTGCCAGCAGAAGGGGACTTACGATAGAGCAGTTCTTC
CASRRGLTIEQFF
>-|TRBJ1-5|13|TRBV19|few
TGTGCCAGCGCGGGACGGAGCAATCAGCCCCAGCATTTT
CASAGRSNQPQHF
>-|TRBJ1-2|12|TRBV6-5|few
TGTGCCAGCGCGGAGAAGAACTATGGCTACACCTTC
CASAEKNYGYTF
>TRBD1|TRBJ2-5|13|TRBV10-1|many
TGCGCCAGCAGGGACAGGGTGAAGGAGACCCAGTACTTC
CASRDRVKETQYF
>TRBD1|TRBJ2-5|16|TRBV15|-
TGTGCCACCAGCAGAACTATTAGACAGGGTAACCATGAGCAGTACTTC
CATSRTIRQGNHEQYF
>-|TRBJ2-7|13|TRBV6-1|few
TGTGCCACCGATCCGGGACTCCCCTTCGAGCAGTACTTC
CATDPGLPFEQYF
>-|TRBJ2-5|13|TRBV6-6|-
TGTGCCAGCAGTTACTACCCCCAAGAGACCCAGTACTTC
CASSYYPQETQYF
>TRBD1|TRBJ1-4|16|TRBV7-6|few
TGTGCCAGCAGCTCGCCCCTCCGGGACAGGGATGAAAAACTGTTTTTT
CASSSPLRDRDEKLFF
>TRBD2|TRBJ2-1|14|TRBV11-3|-
TGTGCCAGCAGCTTACGGAGCGGGGTATATGAGCAGTTCTTC
CASSLRSGVYEQFF
>-|TRBJ1-2|14|TRBV5-1|few
TGCGCCAGCAGCTTGGAAGCAGGAAGCTATGGCTACACCTTC
CASSLEAGSYGYTF
>TRBD2|TRBJ2-6|19|TRBV2|-
TGTGCCAGCAATTTGGGGCTAGCGGGGGAAAGCTCTGGGGCCAACGTCCTGACTTTC
CASNLGLAGESSGANVLTF
>TRBD2|TRBJ2-7|17|TRBV5-1|-
TGCGCCAGCAGCTTGGCACTAGCGGGGGGGTTCTACAATGAGCAGTACTTC
CASSLALAGGFYNEQYF
>TRBD2|TRBJ2-3|15|TRBV3-1|-
TGTGCCAGCAGCCAAGATACTAGCGGGGGGAGTACGCAGTATTTT
CASSQDTSGGSTQYF
>-|TRBJ2-7|16|TRBV6-5|-
TGTGCCAGCAGTTACTCGAAGGGGCCGTACTCCTACGAGCAGTACTTC
CASSYSKGPYSYEQYF
>-|TRBJ2-1|11|TRBV18|few
TGTGCCAGCTCACCTCAGGCTACGGAGTTCTTC
CASSPQATEFF
>-|TRBJ1-4|14|TRBV10-3|few
TGTGCCATCAGGCACAGCGCGAATAATGAAAAACTGTTTTTT
CAIRHSANNEKLFF
>TRBD2|TRBJ2-1|17|TRBV6-1|few
TGTGCCAGCGAGTCAACTAGCGGGAGGGTGACTTACAATGAGCAGTTCTTC
CASESTSGRVTYNEQFF
>-|TRBJ1-6|11|TRBV25-1|-
TGTGCCAGCCTTGGGGGAGGAGGCCTCCACTTT
CASLGGGGLHF
>-|TRBJ2-3|12|TRBV7-2|-
TGTGCCAGCAGCCATGAGATCGATACGCAGTATTTT
CASSHEIDTQYF
>-|TRBJ2-3|15|TRBV2|few
TGTGCCAGCAGTGAAGGAGTTAGCGAGGGAGATACGCAGTATTTT
CASSEGVSEGDTQYF